The sample holds many counts of the clone carrying this T cell receptor beta chain. The sample belongs to a study of human T cells and chemical hapten exposure. The overall study: After 6 days, upper back 0.01% DPC patch tests were scored.

From the RACE reads, TCRdb called clonotypes with MiXCR, one entry per CDR3 protein. The sample has a few hundred thousand distinct CDR3 sequences; roughly 6% are singletons. Time point in this sample: patch test 2, 6 weeks after DPC sensitization. Treatment reported: therapeutic diphenylcyclopropenone sensitization with weekly scalp DPC. The drawing of blood occurred before each patch test was applied. The CDR3 has 14 amino acids. Unmatched junction bases numbered 8, after V lost 3 bases and J lost 7 bases. The gene calls are TRBV12-3 or TRBV12-4 and TRBJ2-7, with 8 nucleotides matching TRBD1. The material was whole blood, obtained in connection with sensitization to the hapten diphenylcyclopropenone (DPC). This receptor was identified in a woman aged 18-35 years with alopecia areata. Some clones in this sample may be carry-over from other donors' samples. CDR3 region: CASSLGQGAREQYF. The CDR3 bases are TGTGCCAGCAGTTTGGGGCAGGGGGCGCGAGAGCAGTACTTC.